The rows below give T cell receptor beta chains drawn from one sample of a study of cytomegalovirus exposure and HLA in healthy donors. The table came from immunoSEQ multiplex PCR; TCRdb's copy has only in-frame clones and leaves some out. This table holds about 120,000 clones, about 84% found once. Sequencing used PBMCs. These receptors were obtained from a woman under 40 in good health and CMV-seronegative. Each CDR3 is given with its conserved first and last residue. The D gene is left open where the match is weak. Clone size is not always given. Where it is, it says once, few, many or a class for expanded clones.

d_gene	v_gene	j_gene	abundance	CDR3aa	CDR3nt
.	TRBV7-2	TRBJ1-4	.	CASGRSTNEKLFF	TGTGCCAGCGGCAGATCAACTAATGAAAAACTGTTTTTT
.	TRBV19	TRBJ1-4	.	CASKPQTVPNEKLFF	TGTGCCAGTAAACCCCAGACAGTCCCTAATGAAAAACTGTTTTTT
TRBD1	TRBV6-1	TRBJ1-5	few	CASREPGQSFSNQPQHF	TGTGCCAGCAGGGAACCGGGACAGAGCTTTAGCAATCAGCCCCAGCATTTT
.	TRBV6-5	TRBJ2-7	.	CASRVTIWPGNEQYF	TGTGCCAGCAGAGTTACCATTTGGCCCGGGAACGAGCAGTACTTC
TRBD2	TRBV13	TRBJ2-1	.	CASSFSVGTSGGAYNEQFF	TGTGCCAGCAGCTTCTCCGTCGGGACTAGCGGGGGGGCTTACAATGAGCAGTTCTTC
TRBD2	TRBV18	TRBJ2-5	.	CASSPRGETQYF	TGTGCCAGCTCCCCGCGGGGGGAGACCCAGTACTTC
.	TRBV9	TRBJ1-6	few	CASSLMTGSGSPLHF	TGTGCCAGCAGCCTAATGACAGGCTCGGGTTCACCCCTCCACTTT
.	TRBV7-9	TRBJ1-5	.	CASSAGGQPQHF	TGTGCCAGCAGCGCGGGAGGTCAGCCCCAGCATTTT
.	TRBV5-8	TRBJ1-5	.	CASSSVGVNQPQHF	TGTGCCAGCAGCTCAGTAGGGGTCAATCAGCCCCAGCATTTT
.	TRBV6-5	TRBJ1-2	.	CASSYQAGGQMSYTF	TGTGCCAGCAGTTACCAAGCAGGAGGGCAGATGAGCTACACCTTC
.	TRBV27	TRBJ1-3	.	CASSAPSGNTIYF	TGTGCCAGCAGTGCGCCCTCTGGAAACACCATATATTTT
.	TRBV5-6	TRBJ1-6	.	CASSLDRVMNSPLHF	TGTGCCAGCAGCTTGGACAGGGTTATGAATTCACCCCTCCACTTT
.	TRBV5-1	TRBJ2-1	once	CASSSTGTLNNEQFF	TGCGCCAGCAGCTCTACCGGGACTCTAAACAATGAGCAGTTCTTC
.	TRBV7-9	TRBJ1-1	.	CASSLVQNTEAFF	TGTGCCAGCAGCTTAGTCCAGAACACTGAAGCTTTCTTT
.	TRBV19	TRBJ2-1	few	CASKTPGMYNEQFF	TGTGCCAGTAAAACCCCGGGGATGTACAATGAGCAGTTCTTC
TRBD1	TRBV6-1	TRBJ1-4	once	CASTRQGANEKLFF	TGTGCCAGCACCAGACAGGGGGCAAATGAAAAACTGTTTTTT
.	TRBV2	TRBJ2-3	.	CASSEGRGRTDTQYF	TGTGCCAGCAGTGAAGGGCGGGGGCGCACAGATACGCAGTATTTT
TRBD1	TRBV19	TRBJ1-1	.	CASSRQGGAEAFF	TGTGCCAGTAGTAGACAGGGCGGGGCTGAAGCTTTCTTT
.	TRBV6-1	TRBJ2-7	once	CASGATYEQYF	TGTGCCAGCGGAGCGACCTACGAGCAGTACTTC
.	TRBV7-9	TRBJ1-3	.	CASSLKGDSGNTIYF	TGTGCCAGCAGCTTGAAGGGGGACTCTGGAAACACCATATATTTT
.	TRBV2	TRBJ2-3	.	CASSSDRYTDTQYF	TGTGCCAGCAGTTCTGACAGGTACACAGATACGCAGTATTTT
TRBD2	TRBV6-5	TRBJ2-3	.	CASRVAGLASDTQYF	TGTGCCAGCAGGGTAGCGGGCCTCGCGTCAGATACGCAGTATTTT
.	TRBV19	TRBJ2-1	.	CASSIRGSSYNEQFF	TGTGCCAGTAGTATACGGGGGAGCTCCTACAATGAGCAGTTCTTC
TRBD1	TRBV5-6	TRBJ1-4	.	CASRQTGGDEKLFF	TGTGCCAGCAGGCAGACAGGGGGCGATGAAAAACTGTTTTTT
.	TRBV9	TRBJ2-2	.	CASSPARTGELFF	TGTGCCAGCAGCCCGGCCAGGACCGGGGAGCTGTTTTTT
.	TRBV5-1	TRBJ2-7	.	CASPFARPSQEQYF	TGCGCCAGCCCCTTCGCCAGGCCGAGCCAGGAGCAGTACTTC
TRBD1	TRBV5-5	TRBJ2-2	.	CASSHSTGTGNTGELFF	TGTGCCAGCAGCCATTCCACCGGGACAGGGAACACCGGGGAGCTGTTTTTT